This TCR beta chain was identified during a study of OX40 agonist ivuxolimab in advanced cancers. Study-wide context: An anti-OX40 (CD134) antibody with agonistic activity, ivuxolimab, was administered to patients. Overall study findings and caveats: Not determined was the antigen specificity of the expanded peripheral T cells. Both CD4+ and CD8+ T cell populations in blood had undergone clonal expansion by week 6 at 0.1 to 3.0 mg/kg. Average numbers of expanded clones were greater in CD8+ T cells than in CD4+.

Concerning this clone itself: What it binds is not known.

Sequenced by immunoSEQ multiplex PCR; TCRdb stores in-frame clones only, minus some. The sample records around 72,000 clones, around 83% being singletons. The ends were cut back, 2 bases at V and 5 bases at J, with 10 bases in the middle. The CDR3 sequence is 13 residues long. Germline lookup yields CDR1 SGHRS and CDR2 YFSETQ. The specimen comprised CD4+ or CD8+ T cells sorted from blood, sampled in a trial of the OX40 agonist ivuxolimab. The clonotype originates from an adult with an advanced solid tumor such as melanoma, head and neck, liver or kidney cancer. The V call is TRBV5-1, the J call TRBJ2-5; D call uncertain. CDR3 nucleotides: TGCGCCAGCAGCTTTGGACGTAAGGAGACCCAGTACTTC. Translating gives CASSFGRKETQYF.